Following are 15 T cell receptor beta chains from one sample sequenced in a study of cytomegalovirus exposure and HLA in healthy donors. This table comes from immunoSEQ multiplex PCR, and its TCRdb copy is limited to in-frame clones, with some not included. The repertoire consists of some 170,000 clones, with 86% occurring once and the leading ten covering roughly 3%. The sequenced material came from PBMCs. These receptors were obtained from a man aged 18 to 30 in good health and CMV-seropositive.

A word on this clone: Its ends do not fully match the called genes, so a read error is possible. For the CDR3, the DNA is TGTGCCAGTAGTATCCTCCTGACTAGTGAAAAACTGTTTTTT. This translates into CASSILLTSEKLFF. The chain couples TRBV19 to TRBJ1-4; D is uncertain. Germline loops: CDR1 LNHDA, CDR2 SQIVND (reference sequence). This CDR3 region has 14 residues.

CDR3 sequence: CASSLASRQNYGYTF. CDR3 coding DNA: TGTGCCAGCAGCTTAGCAAGCAGGCAGAACTATGGCTACACCTTC. The J gene is TRBJ1-2, the V gene TRBV7-2; no definite D call. This CDR3 spans 15 amino acids. Germline V CDR1 and CDR2: SGHTA, FQGNSA. The V and J ends lost 0 bases and 2 bases respectively, with 10 bases between them.

The chain joins TRBV5-6 to TRBJ1-1; perhaps TRBD1 as D (5 bases). V lost 3 bases and J lost 5, with 14 bases in between. The CDR3 consists of 14 residues. Per the germline V gene, CDR1 is SGHDT and CDR2 is YYEEEE. In nucleotides, the CDR3 is TGTGCCAGCAGCTGGGGGGGTGAGTGGACTGAAGCTTTCTTT. Translated: CASSWGGEWTEAFF.

CDR3 coding DNA: TGCGCCAGCAGCTTAATACTAGCAAGCACAGATACGCAGTATTTT. The encoded protein is CASSLILASTDTQYF. V gene TRBV5-1 combines with J gene TRBJ2-3, with a tentative D call TRBD2 (6 bases). CDR3 length equals 15 residues. Trimming took off 2 bases at V and 0 bases at J, with 10 bases between the two ends. Germline V gene data show CDR1 as SGHRS and CDR2 as YFSETQ.

V usage is TRBV28 and J usage is TRBJ1-2, with D tentatively TRBD1 (6 bases). This CDR3 spans 15 amino acids. Germline CDR1 and CDR2: MDHEN and SYDVKM. Trimming left V 6 bases short and J 6 bases short, with 20 bases between. The CDR3 protein is CASRITGKRDDGYTF. For the CDR3, the DNA is TGTGCCAGCAGAATAACAGGGAAAAGGGACGATGGCTACACCTTC.

The rearrangement links TRBV19 to TRBJ1-5; D remains ambiguous. From germline, CDR1 is LNHDA and CDR2 SQIVND (reference sequence). V was shortened by 0 bases and J by 6 bases, with 6 bases between the two germline ends. This CDR3 comprises 13 residues. The CDR3 region has the DNA TGTGCCAGTAGTATAGATCGGGGTCAGCCCCAGCATTTT. Its protein product is CASSIDRGQPQHF.

The CDR3 DNA reads as TGTGCCAGCAGCTTGGGCGGACAGGGCTACAATGAGCAGTTCTTC. This gives the protein CASSLGGQGYNEQFF. The gene calls are TRBV5-6 and TRBJ2-1, with 8 bases identical to TRBD1. The V gene's germline CDR1 is SGHDT and CDR2 YYEEEE. V lost 0 bases and J lost 3; bases outside the gene matches: 2. The CDR3 consists of 15 residues.

The chain has TRBV12-5 and TRBJ2-7; possibly TRBD1 for D (6 bases). This CDR3 is 14 amino acids long. The ends were cut back, 5 bases at V and 3 bases at J, with 14 bases in the middle. Germline CDR1 reads LGHNT; CDR2 reads FRNRAP. In nucleotides, the CDR3 is TGTGCTAGTGGTCCCAAACTACAGGGCTACGAGCAGTACTTC. Protein sequence: CASGPKLQGYEQYF. The full variable domain, its missing parts supplied by reference TRBV12-5 and TRBJ2-7, is DARVTQTPRHKVTEMGQEVTMRCQPILGHNTVFWYRQTMMQGLELLAYFRNRAPLDDSGMPKDRFSAEMPDATLATLKIQPSEPRDSAVYFCASGPKLQGYEQYFGPGTRLTVT.

The chain carries TRBV4-1 and TRBJ1-4, with 7 bases matching TRBD1. V shed 3 bases, J shed 5 bases, and the junction held 6 bases outside the gene matches. Germline CDR1 and CDR2: MGHRA and YSYEKL. This CDR3 has 15 residues. CDR3 nucleotides: TGCGCCAGCAGCCACTCCGGGACAGAGAATGAAAAACTGTTTTTT. It encodes CASSHSGTENEKLFF.

The rearrangement joins TRBV9 to TRBJ1-1; 7 nucleotides match TRBD1. CDR1 and CDR2 from the germline V gene are SGDLS and YYNGEE. This CDR3 spans 16 amino acids. The V segment lost 3 bases and the J segment 4 bases; nucleotides outside the gene matches: 12. The CDR3 DNA reads as TGTGCCAGCAGCGAAAATCGGGAACAGGGGATCACTGAAGCTTTCTTT. Residues: CASSENREQGITEAFF.

This clone was counted once. CDR3 in amino acids: CASSDSSDRLLDQPQHF. The CDR3 DNA follows: TGTGCCAGCAGTGACTCATCGGACAGGCTACTCGATCAGCCCCAGCATTTT. This chain joins TRBV6-4 and TRBJ1-5, with 7 bases matching TRBD1. Unmatched junction bases numbered 10, after V lost 0 bases and J lost 5 bases. The germline V gene encodes CDR1 MRHNA and CDR2 SNTAGT. CDR3 length equals 17 residues.

The CDR3 here is CASSSPGRGYTF. Here the CDR3 DNA reads TGTGCCAGCAGTTCCCCCGGGAGGGGCTACACCTTC. The chain combines TRBV28 with TRBJ1-2; D gene unclear. This CDR3 region has 12 residues. The V end was cut by 4 bases, the J end by 8 bases, with 11 bases between. Germline CDR1 MDHEN, CDR2 SYDVKM.

The chain recombines TRBV6-5 with TRBJ2-1, with D unclear. The CDR3 consists of 15 residues. The ends were cut back, 3 bases at V and 6 bases at J, with 15 bases in the middle. Germline assignment: CDR1 MNHEY and CDR2 SVGAGI. The DNA for the CDR3 is TGTGCCAGCAGTTATGGATTTTCCTCGGGCAATGAGCAGTTCTTC. Translated, it gives CASSYGFSSGNEQFF.

The chain uses TRBV11-1 and TRBJ2-3; 8 bases align to TRBD1. Germline V gene lookup returns CDR1 SGHAT and CDR2 FQDESV (reference sequence). Germline trimming cut 5 bases from V and 7 bases from J; bases unmatched to any gene: 5. This CDR3 comprises 13 residues. The CDR3 nucleotides are TGTGCCAGCAGCCGCGACAGGGGTAATACGCAGTATTTT. The encoded protein is CASSRDRGNTQYF.

This clone was counted between two and nine times. This chain connects TRBV7-9 to TRBJ1-2, with unresolved D. The ends were cut back, 4 bases at V and 7 bases at J, with 13 bases in the middle. The CDR3 is 13 residues long. Per the germline V gene, CDR1 is SEHNR and CDR2 is FQNEAQ (reference sequence). The CDR3 nucleotides are TGTGCCAGCAGCTCCGGTGCGGGAGCTGGCTACACCTTC. It specifies CASSSGAGAGYTF.